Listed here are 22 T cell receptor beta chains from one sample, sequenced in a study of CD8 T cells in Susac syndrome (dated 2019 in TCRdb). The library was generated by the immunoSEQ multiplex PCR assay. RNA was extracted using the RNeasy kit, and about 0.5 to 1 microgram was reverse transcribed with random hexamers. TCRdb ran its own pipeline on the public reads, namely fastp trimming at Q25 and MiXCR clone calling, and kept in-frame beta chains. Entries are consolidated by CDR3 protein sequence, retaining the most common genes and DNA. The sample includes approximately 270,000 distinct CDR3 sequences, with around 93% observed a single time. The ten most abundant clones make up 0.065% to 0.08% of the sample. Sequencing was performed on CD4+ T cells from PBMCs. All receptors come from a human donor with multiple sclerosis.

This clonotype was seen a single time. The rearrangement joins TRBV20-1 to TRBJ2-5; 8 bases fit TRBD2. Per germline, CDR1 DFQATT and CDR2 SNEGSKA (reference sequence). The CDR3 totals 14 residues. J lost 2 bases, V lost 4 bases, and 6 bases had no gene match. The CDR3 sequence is CSANRAGVQETQYF. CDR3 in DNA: TGCAGTGCTAATCGAGCGGGGGTTCAAGAGACCCAGTACTTC.

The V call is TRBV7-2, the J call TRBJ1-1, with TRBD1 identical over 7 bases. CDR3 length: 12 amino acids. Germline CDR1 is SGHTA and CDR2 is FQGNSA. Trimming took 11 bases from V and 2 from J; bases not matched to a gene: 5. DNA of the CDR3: TGTGCCTGGAAGGGGGCAAACACTGAAGCTTTCTTT. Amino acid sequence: CAWKGANTEAFF.

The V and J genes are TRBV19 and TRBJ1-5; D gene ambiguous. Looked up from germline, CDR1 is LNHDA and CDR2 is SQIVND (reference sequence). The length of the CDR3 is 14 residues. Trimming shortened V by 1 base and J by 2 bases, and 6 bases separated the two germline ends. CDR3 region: CASSIGQGNQPQHF. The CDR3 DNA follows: TGTGCCAGTAGTATAGGTCAGGGCAATCAGCCCCAGCATTTT.

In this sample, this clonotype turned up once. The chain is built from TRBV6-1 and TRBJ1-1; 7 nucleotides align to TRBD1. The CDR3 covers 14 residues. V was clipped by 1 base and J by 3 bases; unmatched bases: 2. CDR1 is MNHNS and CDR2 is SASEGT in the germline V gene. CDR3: CASSEVGQDTEAFF. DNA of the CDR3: TGTGCCAGCAGTGAAGTTGGACAGGACACTGAAGCTTTCTTT.

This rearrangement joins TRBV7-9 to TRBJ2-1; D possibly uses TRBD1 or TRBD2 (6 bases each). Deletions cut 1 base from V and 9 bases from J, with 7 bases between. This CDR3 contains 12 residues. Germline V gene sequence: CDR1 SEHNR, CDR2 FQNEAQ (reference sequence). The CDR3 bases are TGTGCCAGCAGCTTAGAGGGGGGTGAGCAGTTCTTC. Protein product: CASSLEGGEQFF.

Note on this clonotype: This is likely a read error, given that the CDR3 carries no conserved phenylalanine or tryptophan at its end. In DNA, the CDR3 is TGTGCCAGCAGCCAAGTGACAGGGGGTTTGGAGCAGTACTTG. It codes for CASSQVTGGLEQYL. This sequence joins TRBV4-2 and TRBJ2-7; TRBD1 matches at 9 bases. Germline V gene lookup returns CDR1 LGHNA and CDR2 YNFKEQ. J gave up 7 bases and V 1 base, and 5 bases lay outside the gene matches. The CDR3 covers 14 residues.

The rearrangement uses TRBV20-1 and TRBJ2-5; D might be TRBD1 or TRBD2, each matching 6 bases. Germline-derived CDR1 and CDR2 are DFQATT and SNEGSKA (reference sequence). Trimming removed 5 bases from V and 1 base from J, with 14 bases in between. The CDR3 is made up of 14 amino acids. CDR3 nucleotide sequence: TGCAGTGCTCCGGGGGCACCACCCCAAGAGACCCAGTACTTC. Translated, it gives CSAPGAPPQETQYF.

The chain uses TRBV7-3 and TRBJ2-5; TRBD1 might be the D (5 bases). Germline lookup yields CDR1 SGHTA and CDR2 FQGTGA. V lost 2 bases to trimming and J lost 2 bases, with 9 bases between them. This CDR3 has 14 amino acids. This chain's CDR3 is CASSLGATQETQYF. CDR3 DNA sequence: TGTGCCAGCAGCTTAGGGGCCACACAAGAGACCCAGTACTTC.

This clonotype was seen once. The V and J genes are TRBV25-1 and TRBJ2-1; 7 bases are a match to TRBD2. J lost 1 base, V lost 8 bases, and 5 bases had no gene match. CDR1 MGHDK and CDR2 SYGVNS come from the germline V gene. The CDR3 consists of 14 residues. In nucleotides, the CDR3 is TGTGCCAGCCGTGGACTAGTTTCCTACAATGAGCAGTTCTTC. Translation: CASRGLVSYNEQFF. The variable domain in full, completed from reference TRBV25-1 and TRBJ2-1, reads EADIYQTPRYLVIGTGKKITLECSQTMGHDKMYWYQQDPGMELHLIHYSYGVNSTEKGDLSSESTVSRIRTEHFPLTLESARPSHTSQYLCASRGLVSYNEQFFGPGTRLTVL.

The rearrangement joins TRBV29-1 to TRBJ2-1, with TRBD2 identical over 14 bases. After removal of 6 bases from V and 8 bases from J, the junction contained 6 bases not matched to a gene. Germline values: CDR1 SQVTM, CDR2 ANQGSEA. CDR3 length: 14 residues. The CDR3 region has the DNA TGCAGCGTAGCGACTAGCGGGGGGGTCGATGAGCAGTTCTTC. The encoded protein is CSVATSGGVDEQFF.

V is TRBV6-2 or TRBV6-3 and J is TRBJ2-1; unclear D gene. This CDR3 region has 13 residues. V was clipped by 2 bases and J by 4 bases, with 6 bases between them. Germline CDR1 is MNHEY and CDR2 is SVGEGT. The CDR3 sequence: CASSYHPYNEQFF. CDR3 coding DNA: TGTGCCAGCAGTTACCACCCGTACAATGAGCAGTTCTTC.

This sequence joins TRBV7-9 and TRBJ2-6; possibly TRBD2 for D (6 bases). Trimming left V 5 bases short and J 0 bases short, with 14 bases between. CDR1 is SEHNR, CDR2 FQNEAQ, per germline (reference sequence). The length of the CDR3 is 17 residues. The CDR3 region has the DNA TGTGCCAGCAGCCCCCTGGACGGGGGCTCTGGGGCCAACGTCCTGACTTTC. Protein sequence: CASSPLDGGSGANVLTF.

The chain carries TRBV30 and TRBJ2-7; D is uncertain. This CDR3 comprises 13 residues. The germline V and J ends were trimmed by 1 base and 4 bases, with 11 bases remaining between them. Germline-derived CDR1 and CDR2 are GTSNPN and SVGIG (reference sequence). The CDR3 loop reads CAWSAGVFYEQYV. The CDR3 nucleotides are TGTGCCTGGAGTGCCGGCGTTTTTTACGAGCAGTACGTC.

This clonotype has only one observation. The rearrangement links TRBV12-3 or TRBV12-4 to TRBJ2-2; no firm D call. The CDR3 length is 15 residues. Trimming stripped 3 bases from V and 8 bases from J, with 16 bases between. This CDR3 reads CASSFGVILSGELFF. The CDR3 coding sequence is TGTGCCAGCAGTTTTGGGGTAATCCTGTCAGGGGAGCTGTTTTTT.

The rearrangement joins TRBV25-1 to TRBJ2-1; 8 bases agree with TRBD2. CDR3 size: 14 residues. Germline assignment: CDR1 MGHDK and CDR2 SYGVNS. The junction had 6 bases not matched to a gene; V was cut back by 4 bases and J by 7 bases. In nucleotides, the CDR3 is TGTGCCAGCAGTGCCAGAACTAGCGGTAATGAGCAGTTCTTC. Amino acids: CASSARTSGNEQFF.

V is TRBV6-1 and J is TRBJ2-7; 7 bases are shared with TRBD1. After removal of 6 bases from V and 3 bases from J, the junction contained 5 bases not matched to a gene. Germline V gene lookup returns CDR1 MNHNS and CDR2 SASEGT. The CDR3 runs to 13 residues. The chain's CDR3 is CASSRGNNYEQYF. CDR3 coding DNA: TGTGCCAGCAGCAGGGGGAATAACTACGAGCAGTACTTC.

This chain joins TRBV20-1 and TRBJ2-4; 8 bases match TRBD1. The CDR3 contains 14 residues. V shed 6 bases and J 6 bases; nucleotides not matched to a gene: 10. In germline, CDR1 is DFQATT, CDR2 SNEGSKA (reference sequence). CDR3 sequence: CSADRGGRANIQYF. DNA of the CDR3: TGCAGTGCCGACAGGGGAGGCAGGGCAAACATTCAGTACTTC.

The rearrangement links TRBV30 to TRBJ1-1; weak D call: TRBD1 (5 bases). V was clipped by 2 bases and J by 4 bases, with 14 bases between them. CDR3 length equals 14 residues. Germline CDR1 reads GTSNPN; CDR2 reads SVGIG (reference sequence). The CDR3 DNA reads TGTGCCTGGAGTTTGGGGGGTACGGGCACTGAAGCTTTCTTT. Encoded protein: CAWSLGGTGTEAFF.

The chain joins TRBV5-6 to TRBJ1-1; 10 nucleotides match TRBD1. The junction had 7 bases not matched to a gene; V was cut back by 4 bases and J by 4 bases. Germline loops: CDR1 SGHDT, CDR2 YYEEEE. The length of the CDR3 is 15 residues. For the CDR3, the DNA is TGTGCCAGCAGCGCCGGGGACAGGGGAAGCACTGAAGCTTTCTTT. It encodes CASSAGDRGSTEAFF.

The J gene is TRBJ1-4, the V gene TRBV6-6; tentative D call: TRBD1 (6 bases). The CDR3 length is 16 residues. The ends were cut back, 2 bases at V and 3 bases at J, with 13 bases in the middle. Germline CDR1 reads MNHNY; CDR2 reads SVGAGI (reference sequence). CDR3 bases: TGTGCCAGCAGTTACCACGGGGACACCTCTAATGAAAAACTGTTTTTT. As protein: CASSYHGDTSNEKLFF.

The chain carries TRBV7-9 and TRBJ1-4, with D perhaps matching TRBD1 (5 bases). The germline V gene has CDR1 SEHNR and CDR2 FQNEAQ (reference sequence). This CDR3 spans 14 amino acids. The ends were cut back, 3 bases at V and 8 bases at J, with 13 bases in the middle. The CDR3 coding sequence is TGTGCCAGCAGCTTCCGTCGGGGGAGCGAAAAACTGTTTTTT. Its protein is CASSFRRGSEKLFF.

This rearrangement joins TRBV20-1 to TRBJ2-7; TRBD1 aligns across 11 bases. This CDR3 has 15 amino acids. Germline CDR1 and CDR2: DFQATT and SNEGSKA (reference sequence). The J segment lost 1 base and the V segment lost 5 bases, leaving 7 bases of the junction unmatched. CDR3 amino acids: CSAGTGGGKSYEQYF. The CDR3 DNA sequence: TGCAGTGCTGGGACAGGGGGAGGAAAGTCCTACGAGCAGTACTTC.